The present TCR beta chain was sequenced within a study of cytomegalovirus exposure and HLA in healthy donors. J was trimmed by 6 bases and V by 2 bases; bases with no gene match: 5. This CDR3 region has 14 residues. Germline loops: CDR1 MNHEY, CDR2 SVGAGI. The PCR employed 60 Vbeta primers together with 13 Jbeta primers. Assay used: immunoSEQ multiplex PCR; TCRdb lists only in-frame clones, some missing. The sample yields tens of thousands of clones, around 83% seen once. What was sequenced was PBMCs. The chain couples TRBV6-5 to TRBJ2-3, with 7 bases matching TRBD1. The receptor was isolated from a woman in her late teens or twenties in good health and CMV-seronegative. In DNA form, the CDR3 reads TGTGCCAGCAGTTACGAGGGGGCATGGGATACGCAGTATTTT. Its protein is CASSYEGAWDTQYF.